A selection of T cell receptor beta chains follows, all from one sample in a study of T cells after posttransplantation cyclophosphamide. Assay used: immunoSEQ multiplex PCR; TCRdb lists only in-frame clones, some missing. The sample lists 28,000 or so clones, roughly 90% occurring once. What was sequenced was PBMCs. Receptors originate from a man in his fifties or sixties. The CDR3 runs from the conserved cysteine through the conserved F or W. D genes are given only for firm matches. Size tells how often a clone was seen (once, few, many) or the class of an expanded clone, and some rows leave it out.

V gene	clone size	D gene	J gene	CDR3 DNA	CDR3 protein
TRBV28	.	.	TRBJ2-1	TGTGCCAGCACCCCCTTCCCCGCGTTGTTGAGGTTGAATGAGCAGTTCTTC	CASTPFPALLRLNEQFF
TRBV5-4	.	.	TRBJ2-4	TGTGCCAGCAGCTCCGGGGGGCTAGCCAAAAACATTCAGTACTTC	CASSSGGLAKNIQYF
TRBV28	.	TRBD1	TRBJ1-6	TGTGCCAGCTCACAGGGGGCCTTCTATAATTCACCCCTCCACTTT	CASSQGAFYNSPLHF
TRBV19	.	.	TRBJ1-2	TGTGCCAGTAGTATTCCGGCGGACTATGGCTACACCTTC	CASSIPADYGYTF
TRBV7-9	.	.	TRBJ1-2	TGTGCCAGCAGCTTAGGGGCTGCTGTTTATGGCTACACCTTC	CASSLGAAVYGYTF
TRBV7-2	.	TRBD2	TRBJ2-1	TGTGCCAGCAGCCTAGCGGGGGGGCCCTACAATGAGCAGTTCTTC	CASSLAGGPYNEQFF
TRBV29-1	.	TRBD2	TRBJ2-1	TGCAGCGTTCTAGATGGAATACTAGCGGGGGGCAATGAGCAGTTCTTC	CSVLDGILAGGNEQFF
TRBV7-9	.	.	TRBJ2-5	TGTGCCAGCAGCTTCCCGGGCCAAGAGACCCAGTACTTC	CASSFPGQETQYF
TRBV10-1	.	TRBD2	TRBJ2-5	TGCGCCAGCAGTGAGTCCCTAGCGGGAGGTCAAGAGACCCAGTACTTC	CASSESLAGGQETQYF
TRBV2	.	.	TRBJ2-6	TGTGCCAGCAGTGTAGGACACTCTGGGGCCAACGTCCTGACTTTC	CASSVGHSGANVLTF
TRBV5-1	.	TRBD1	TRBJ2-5	TGCGCCAGCAGCCGGGACAGCCAAGAGACCCAGTACTTC	CASSRDSQETQYF
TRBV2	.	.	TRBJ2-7	TGTGCCAGCAGTGAAGATCGTCCCCTCTCCTACGAGCAGTACTTC	CASSEDRPLSYEQYF
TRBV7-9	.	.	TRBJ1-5	TGTGCCAGCAGCACGGGTCAACATTTT	CASSTGQHF
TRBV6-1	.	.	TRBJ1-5	TGTGCCAGCAGTGAAATCGGGCCCCAGCATTTT	CASSEIGPQHF
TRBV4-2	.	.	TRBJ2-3	TGTGCCAGCAGCCTCCGGTTAGCACAAGATACGCAGTATTTT	CASSLRLAQDTQYF
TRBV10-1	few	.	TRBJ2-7	TGCGCCAGCAGTGATAAGGTAGGAGACGAGCAGTACTTC	CASSDKVGDEQYF
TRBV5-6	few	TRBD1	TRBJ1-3	TGTGCCAGCAGCTTACGTACAGGCTCAGGGGGGAGAAACACCATATATTTT	CASSLRTGSGGRNTIYF
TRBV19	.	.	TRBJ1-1	TGTGCCAGTAGTATAGATTTAACAGGTGGGAACACTGAAGCTTTCTTT	CASSIDLTGGNTEAFF
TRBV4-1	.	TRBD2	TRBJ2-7	TGCGCCAGCAGCCAAGGACTAGCGGGGGCCTACGAGCAGTACTTC	CASSQGLAGAYEQYF
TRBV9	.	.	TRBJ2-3	TGTGCCAGCAGCGTAGATATCAGGGGCACAGATACGCAGTATTTT	CASSVDIRGTDTQYF
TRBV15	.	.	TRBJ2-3	TGTGCCACCAGCCTGGACAGTAGCACAGATACGCAGTATTTT	CATSLDSSTDTQYF
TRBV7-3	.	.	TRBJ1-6	TGTGCCAGCAGCTTAGACAGTTCTTACTCACCCCTCCACTTT	CASSLDSSYSPLHF
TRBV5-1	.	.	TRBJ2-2	TGCGCCAGCAGCTCCGCCAGACTCGTAATAACCGGGGAGCTGTTTTTT	CASSSARLVITGELFF
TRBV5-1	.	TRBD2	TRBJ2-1	TGCGCCAGCAGCTACGGACTAGCGGGAGACAATGAGCAGTTCTTC	CASSYGLAGDNEQFF
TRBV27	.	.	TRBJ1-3	TGTGCCAGCAGTTTATCAGCAGGGGCTGGAAACACCATATATTTT	CASSLSAGAGNTIYF
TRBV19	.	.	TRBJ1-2	TGTGCCAGTAGTATAGAAAGGCCGGGGTTGGGCTACACCTTC	CASSIERPGLGYTF
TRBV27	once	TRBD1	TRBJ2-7	TGTGCCGCGAAGAGTAGGGACAGTATCGAGCAGTACTTC	CAAKSRDSIEQYF
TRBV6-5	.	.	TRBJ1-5	TGTGCCAGCAGACTATATAGCAATCAGCCCCAGCATTTT	CASRLYSNQPQHF
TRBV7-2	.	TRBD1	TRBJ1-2	TGTGCCAGCAGCTCTCCGGGACAGGCAATCTATGGCTACACCTTC	CASSSPGQAIYGYTF
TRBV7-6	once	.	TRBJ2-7	TGTGCCAGCAGCTACCGGGTGACAGGTTACGAGCAGTACTTC	CASSYRVTGYEQYF
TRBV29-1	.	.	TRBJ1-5	TGCAGCGTGGGACAAGGGTGGGATCAGCCCCAGCATTTT	CSVGQGWDQPQHF
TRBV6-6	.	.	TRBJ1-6	TGTGCCAGCACCCAAAATTCACCCCTCCACTTT	CASTQNSPLHF
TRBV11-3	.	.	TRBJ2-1	TGTGCCAGCAGCCAGGGGGGAGACAGAGGGAGGAATGAGCAGTTCTTC	CASSQGGDRGRNEQFF
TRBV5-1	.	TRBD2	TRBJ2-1	TGCGCCAGCAGAGTTGGCGGGGGGGCAAGTTACAATGAGCAGTTCTTC	CASRVGGGASYNEQFF
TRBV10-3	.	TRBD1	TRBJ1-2	TGTGCCATCAGTGCCCGCGGACAGGGCGAAAACTATGGCTACACCTTC	CAISARGQGENYGYTF
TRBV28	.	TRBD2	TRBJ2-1	TGTGCCAGCAATCAGGAGCGGGAGGCCTACAATGAGCAGTTCTTC	CASNQEREAYNEQFF
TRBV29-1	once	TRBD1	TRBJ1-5	TGCAGCGTTTCCGGGGACAGGGGCAATCAGCCCCAGCATTTT	CSVSGDRGNQPQHF
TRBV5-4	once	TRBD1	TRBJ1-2	TGTGCCAGCAGCTCAGGACAGGCGACCTACTATGGCTACACCTTC	CASSSGQATYYGYTF
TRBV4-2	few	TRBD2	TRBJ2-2	TGTGCCAGCAGCGCGCGGGGTCCGGGACTAGCAGTCGGGGAGCTGTTTTTT	CASSARGPGLAVGELFF
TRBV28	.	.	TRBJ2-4	TGTGCCAGCAGTCCGGCCCGGGACACCTTAGCCAAAAACATTCAGTACTTC	CASSPARDTLAKNIQYF
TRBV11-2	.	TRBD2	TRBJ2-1	TGTGCCAGCAGCTCCAGCGGGTTGGGAGGGGAGCAGTTCTTC	CASSSSGLGGEQFF
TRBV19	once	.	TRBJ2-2	TGTGCCAGTAGTACTAGTTTTGGCACCGGGGAGCTGTTTTTT	CASSTSFGTGELFF
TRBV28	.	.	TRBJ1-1	TGTGCCAGCAGTTTAGTATTCACTGAAGCTTTCTTT	CASSLVFTEAFF
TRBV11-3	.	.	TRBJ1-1	TGTGCCAGCAGCTTAACAAGCACTGAAGCTTTCTTT	CASSLTSTEAFF
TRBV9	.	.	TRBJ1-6	TGTGCCAGCAGCGTCGGGCTTACCCAGGGGTCACCCCTCCACTTT	CASSVGLTQGSPLHF
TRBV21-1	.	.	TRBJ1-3	TGTGCCGGAGAAGACAGGGGGCGAGTTGGAAACACCATATATTTT	CAGEDRGRVGNTIYF
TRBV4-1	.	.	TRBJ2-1	TGCGCCAGCAGCCAGAGCACAGGTCGGACCTACAATGAGCAGTTCTTC	CASSQSTGRTYNEQFF
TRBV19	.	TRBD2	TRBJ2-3	TGTGCCAGTAGTATTGGTGTAGGAGCGGGGGCCACAGATACGCAGTATTTT	CASSIGVGAGATDTQYF